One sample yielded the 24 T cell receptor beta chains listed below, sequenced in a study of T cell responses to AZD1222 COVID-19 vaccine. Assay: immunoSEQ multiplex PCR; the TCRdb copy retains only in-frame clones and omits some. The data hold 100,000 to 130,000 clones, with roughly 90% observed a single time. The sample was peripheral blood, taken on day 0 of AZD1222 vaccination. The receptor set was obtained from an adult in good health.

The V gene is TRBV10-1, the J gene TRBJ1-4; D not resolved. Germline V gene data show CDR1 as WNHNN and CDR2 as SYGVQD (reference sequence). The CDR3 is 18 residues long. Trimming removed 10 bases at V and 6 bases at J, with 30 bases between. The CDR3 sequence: CANPTSRTDRPLDEKLFF. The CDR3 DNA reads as TGCGCCAACCCGACCTCCCGGACGGATAGGCCTTTGGATGAAAAACTGTTTTTT.

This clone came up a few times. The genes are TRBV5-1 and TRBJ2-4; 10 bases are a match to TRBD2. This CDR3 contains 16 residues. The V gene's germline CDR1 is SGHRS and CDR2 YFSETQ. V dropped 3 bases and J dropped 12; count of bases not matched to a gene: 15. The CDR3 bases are TGCGCCAGCAGCTCGGCTCTAGCGGGAGTTCTCGAACCTCAGTACTTC. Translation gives CASSSALAGVLEPQYF.

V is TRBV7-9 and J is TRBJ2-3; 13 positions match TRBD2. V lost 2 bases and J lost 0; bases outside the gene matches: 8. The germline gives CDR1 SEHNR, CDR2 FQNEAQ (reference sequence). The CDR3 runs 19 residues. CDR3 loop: CASSLLGLAGERSTDTQYF. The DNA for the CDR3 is TGTGCCAGCAGCTTACTCGGACTAGCGGGAGAAAGAAGCACAGATACGCAGTATTTT.

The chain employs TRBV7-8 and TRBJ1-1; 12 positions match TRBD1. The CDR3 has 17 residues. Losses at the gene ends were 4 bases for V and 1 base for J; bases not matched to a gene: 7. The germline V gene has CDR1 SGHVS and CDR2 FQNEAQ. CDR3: CASSSRDRGLENTEAFF. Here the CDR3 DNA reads TGTGCCAGCAGCTCCCGGGACAGGGGGCTCGAGAACACTGAAGCTTTCTTT.

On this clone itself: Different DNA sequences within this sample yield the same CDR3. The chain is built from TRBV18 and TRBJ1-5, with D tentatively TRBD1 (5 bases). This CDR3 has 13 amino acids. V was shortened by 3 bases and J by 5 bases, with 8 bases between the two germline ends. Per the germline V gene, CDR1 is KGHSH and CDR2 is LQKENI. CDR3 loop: CASSPGRDQPQHF. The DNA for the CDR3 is TGTGCCAGCTCACCGGGGCGGGATCAGCCCCAGCATTTT.

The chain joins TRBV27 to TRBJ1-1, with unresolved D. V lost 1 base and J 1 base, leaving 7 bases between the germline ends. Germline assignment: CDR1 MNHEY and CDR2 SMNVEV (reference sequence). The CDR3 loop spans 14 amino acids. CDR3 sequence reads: CASSLYGRNTEAFF. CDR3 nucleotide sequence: TGTGCCAGCAGTTTATATGGGAGGAACACTGAAGCTTTCTTT.

In DNA, the CDR3 is TGTGCCAGTAGCCTCCGGAGACAGGACTATGGCTACACCTTC. Its translation is CASSLRRQDYGYTF. The chain carries TRBV19 and TRBJ1-2, with a possible D match to TRBD1 (6 bases). Trimming stripped 6 bases from V and 3 bases from J, with 14 bases between. Per germline, CDR1 LNHDA and CDR2 SQIVND (reference sequence). The CDR3 spans 14 residues. The full variable domain, in which reference TRBV19 and TRBJ1-2 provide the parts outside the CDR3, is DGGITQSPKYLFRKEGQNVTLSCEQNLNHDAMYWYRQDPGQGLRLIYYSQIVNDFQKGDIAEGYSVSREKKESFPLTVTSAQKNPTAFYLCASSLRRQDYGYTFGSGTRLTVV.

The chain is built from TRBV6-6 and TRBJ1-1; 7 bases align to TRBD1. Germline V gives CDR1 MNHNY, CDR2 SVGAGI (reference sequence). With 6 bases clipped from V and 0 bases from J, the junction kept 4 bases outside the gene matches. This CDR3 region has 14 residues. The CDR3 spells CASSRGQMNTEAFF. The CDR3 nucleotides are TGTGCCAGCAGCAGGGGACAGATGAACACTGAAGCTTTCTTT.

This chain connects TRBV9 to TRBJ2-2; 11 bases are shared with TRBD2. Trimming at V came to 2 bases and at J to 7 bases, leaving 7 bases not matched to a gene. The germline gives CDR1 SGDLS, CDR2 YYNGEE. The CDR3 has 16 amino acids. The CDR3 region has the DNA TGTGCCAGCAGCGTCACTAGCGGGAGAGGAGGCGGGGAGCTGTTTTTT. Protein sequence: CASSVTSGRGGGELFF.

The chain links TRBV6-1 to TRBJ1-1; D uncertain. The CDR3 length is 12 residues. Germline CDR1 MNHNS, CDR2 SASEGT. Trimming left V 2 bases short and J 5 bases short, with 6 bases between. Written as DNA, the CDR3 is TGTGCCAGCAGTGAAAGGGAGACTGAAGCTTTCTTT. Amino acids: CASSERETEAFF.

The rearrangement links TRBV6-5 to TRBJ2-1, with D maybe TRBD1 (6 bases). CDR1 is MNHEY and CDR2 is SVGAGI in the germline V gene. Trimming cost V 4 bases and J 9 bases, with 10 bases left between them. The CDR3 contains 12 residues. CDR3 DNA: TGTGCCAGCAGTTGGGGGCCAGGTGAGCAGTTCTTC. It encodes CASSWGPGEQFF.

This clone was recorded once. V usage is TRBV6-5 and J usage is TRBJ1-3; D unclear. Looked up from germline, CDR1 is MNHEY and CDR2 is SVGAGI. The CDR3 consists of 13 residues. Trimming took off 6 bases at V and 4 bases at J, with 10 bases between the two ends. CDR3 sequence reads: CASSTRLGNTIYF. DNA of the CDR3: TGTGCCAGCAGCACCAGACTGGGAAACACCATATATTTT.

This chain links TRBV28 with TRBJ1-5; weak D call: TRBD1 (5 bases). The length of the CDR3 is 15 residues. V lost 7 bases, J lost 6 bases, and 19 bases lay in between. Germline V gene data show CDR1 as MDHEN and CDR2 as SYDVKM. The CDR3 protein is CASTPDILGGQPQHF. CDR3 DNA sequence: TGTGCCAGCACCCCGGACATTCTCGGTGGTCAGCCCCAGCATTTT.

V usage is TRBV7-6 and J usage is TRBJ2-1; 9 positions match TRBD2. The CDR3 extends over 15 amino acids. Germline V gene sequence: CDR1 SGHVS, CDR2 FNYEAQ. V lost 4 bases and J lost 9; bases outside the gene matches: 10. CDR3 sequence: CASSSGTSTLGEQFF. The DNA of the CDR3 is TGTGCCAGCAGCTCCGGGACTAGCACTCTAGGTGAGCAGTTCTTC.

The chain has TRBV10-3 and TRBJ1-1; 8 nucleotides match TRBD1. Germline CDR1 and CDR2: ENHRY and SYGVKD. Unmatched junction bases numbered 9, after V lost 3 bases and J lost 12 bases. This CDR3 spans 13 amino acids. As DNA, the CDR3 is TGTGCCATCAGTGACTATGGGGGGACAGGAACTTTCTTT. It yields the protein CAISDYGGTGTFF.

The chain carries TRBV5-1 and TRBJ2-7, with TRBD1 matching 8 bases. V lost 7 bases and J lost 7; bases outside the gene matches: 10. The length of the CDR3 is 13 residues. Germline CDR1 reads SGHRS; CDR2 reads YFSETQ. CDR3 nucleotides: TGCGCCAGCGCAATACAGGGGGGTCGGGAGCAGTACTTC. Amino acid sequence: CASAIQGGREQYF.

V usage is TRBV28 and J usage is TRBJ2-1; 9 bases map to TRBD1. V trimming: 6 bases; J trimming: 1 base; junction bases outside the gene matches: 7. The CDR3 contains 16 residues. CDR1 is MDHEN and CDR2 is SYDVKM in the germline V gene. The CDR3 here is CASRETGGRSYNEQFF. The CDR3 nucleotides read TGTGCCAGCAGAGAAACAGGGGGCAGGTCCTACAATGAGCAGTTCTTC.

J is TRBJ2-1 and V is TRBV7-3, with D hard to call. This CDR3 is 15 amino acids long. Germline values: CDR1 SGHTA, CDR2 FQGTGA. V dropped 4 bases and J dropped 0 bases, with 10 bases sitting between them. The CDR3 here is CASSSKTSSYNEQFF. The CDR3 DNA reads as TGTGCCAGCAGCTCGAAAACAAGCTCCTACAATGAGCAGTTCTTC.

The CDR3: CASSFKIYEQYF. CDR3 in DNA: TGTGCCAGCAGTTTCAAAATCTACGAGCAGTACTTC. V is TRBV28 and J is TRBJ2-7, with D hard to call. CDR1 is MDHEN and CDR2 is SYDVKM in the germline V gene. V was shortened by 3 bases and J by 3 bases, with 6 bases between the two germline ends. The CDR3 length is 12 residues.

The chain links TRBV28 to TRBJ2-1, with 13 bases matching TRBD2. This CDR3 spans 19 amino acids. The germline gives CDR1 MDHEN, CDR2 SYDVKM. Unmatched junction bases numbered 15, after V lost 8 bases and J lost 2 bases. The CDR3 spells CASLTLLAGGPGPYNEQFF. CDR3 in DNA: TGTGCCAGCCTTACCTTACTAGCGGGAGGGCCTGGTCCCTACAATGAGCAGTTCTTC.

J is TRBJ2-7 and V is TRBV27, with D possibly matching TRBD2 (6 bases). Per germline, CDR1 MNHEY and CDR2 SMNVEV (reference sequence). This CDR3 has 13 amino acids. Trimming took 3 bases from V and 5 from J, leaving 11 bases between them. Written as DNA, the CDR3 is TGTGCCAGCAGTTTTCGGGAGCGAAACGAGCAGTACTTC. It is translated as CASSFRERNEQYF.

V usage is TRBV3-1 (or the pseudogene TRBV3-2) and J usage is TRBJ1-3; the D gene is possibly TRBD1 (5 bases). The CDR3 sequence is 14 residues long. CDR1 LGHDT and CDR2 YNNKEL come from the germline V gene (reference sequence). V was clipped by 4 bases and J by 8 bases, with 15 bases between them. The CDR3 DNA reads TGTGCCAGCAGCCCGGGACTTGGGATCGACACCATATATTTT. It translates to CASSPGLGIDTIYF.

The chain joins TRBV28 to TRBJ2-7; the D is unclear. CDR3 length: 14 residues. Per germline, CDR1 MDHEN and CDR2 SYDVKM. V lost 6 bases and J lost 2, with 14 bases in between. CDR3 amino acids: CASSSTIEAYEQYF. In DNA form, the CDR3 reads TGTGCCAGCAGCTCTACGATTGAGGCCTACGAGCAGTACTTC.

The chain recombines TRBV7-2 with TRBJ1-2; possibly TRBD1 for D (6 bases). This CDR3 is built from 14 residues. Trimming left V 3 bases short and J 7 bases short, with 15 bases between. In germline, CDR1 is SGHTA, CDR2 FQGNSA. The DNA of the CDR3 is TGTGCCAGCAGCTTTGGGGACACGGGGAGTGGCTACACCTTC. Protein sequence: CASSFGDTGSGYTF.